Following are 21 T cell receptor beta chains from one sample sequenced in a study of control samples from healthy donors and cancer patients. Using immunoSEQ multiplex PCR, the repertoire was profiled, and TCRdb retains in-frame clones only, with some absent. Found here are 25,000 to 35,000 clones, about nine tenths of them singletons; the top ten hold approximately 12%. Material for sequencing was PBMCs. Source of these receptors: a man aged 50 to 60 with lung cancer.

The rearrangement joins TRBV5-6 to TRBJ2-5; 9 nucleotides line up with TRBD2. With 0 bases clipped from V and 1 base from J, the junction kept 4 bases outside the gene matches. CDR1 SGHDT and CDR2 YYEEEE come from the germline V gene. The CDR3 has 16 amino acids. This CDR3 is CASSLAPSGTQETQYF. For the CDR3, the DNA is TGTGCCAGCAGCTTGGCCCCTAGCGGGACCCAAGAGACCCAGTACTTC.

The sample holds a few counts of this clone. The J gene is TRBJ1-6, the V gene TRBV2; 9 nucleotides align to TRBD1. The V gene end was trimmed by 11 bases and the J gene end by 7 bases; junction bases not matched to a gene: 15. The CDR3 has 16 residues. CDR1 is SNHLY, CDR2 FYNNEI, per germline. The CDR3 reads CAPRGGGTGRNSPLHF. CDR3 nucleotide sequence: TGTGCCCCCAGAGGGGGGGGGACAGGGCGAAATTCACCCCTCCACTTT.

This clone occurred once. This sequence joins TRBV4-1 and TRBJ1-2; D is unclear. Germline assignment: CDR1 MGHRA and CDR2 YSYEKL. The CDR3 runs to 14 residues. V lost 3 bases and J lost 8, with 16 bases in between. The CDR3, as DNA: TGCGCCAGCAGCCAGGATTGGACGGTGGGGGGCTACACCTTC. This gives the protein CASSQDWTVGGYTF.

This clone was picked up a small number of times. This chain joins TRBV6-5 and TRBJ1-6; unclear D gene. There are 15 residues in the CDR3. V was clipped by 0 bases and J by 9 bases, with 12 bases between them. Germline V gives CDR1 MNHEY, CDR2 SVGAGI. In DNA form, the CDR3 reads TGTGCCAGCAGTTACTCCCTAGGGAATACTTCACCCCTCCACTTT. Its translation: CASSYSLGNTSPLHF.

This chain uses TRBV6-2 or TRBV6-3 with TRBJ2-2; unclear D gene. CDR3 length: 11 residues. Germline V gives CDR1 MNHEY, CDR2 SVGEGT. V was cut by 5 bases and J by 7 bases, with 5 bases left in between. CDR3 amino acids: CASSRFGELFF. The CDR3 DNA sequence: TGTGCCAGCAGTCGCTTCGGGGAGCTGTTTTTT.

The chain has TRBV2 and TRBJ2-3, with D possibly being TRBD1 (5 bases). CDR1 is SNHLY, CDR2 FYNNEI, per germline. V gave up 9 bases and J gave up 3 bases, with 13 bases separating them. The CDR3 runs 13 residues. CDR3 bases: TGTGCCAGTATAGCAGGGTATACAGATACGCAGTATTTT. This gives the protein CASIAGYTDTQYF.

The chain couples TRBV27 to TRBJ1-5, with TRBD1 matching over 8 bases. This CDR3 comprises 15 residues. The junction had 8 bases not matched to a gene; V was cut back by 6 bases and J by 4 bases. Germline V gene data show CDR1 as MNHEY and CDR2 as SMNVEV (reference sequence). CDR3 DNA sequence: TGTGCCAGCAGATCCCTAAGACAGGGGAATCAGCCCCAGCATTTT. Its translation is CASRSLRQGNQPQHF.

This clone was seen once. The chain combines TRBV7-6 with TRBJ1-1; D not certain. The V gene's germline CDR1 is SGHVS and CDR2 FNYEAQ. The CDR3 has 13 residues. The V end was cut by 5 bases, the J end by 1 base, with 8 bases between. The DNA of the CDR3 is TGTGCCAGCAGCGAGGCCCAGAACACTGAAGCTTTCTTT. Translated: CASSEAQNTEAFF.

The genes are TRBV6-2 or TRBV6-3 and TRBJ1-2; 8 bases are a match to TRBD1. Germline values: CDR1 MNHEY, CDR2 SVGEGT. CDR3 size: 13 residues. J gave up 7 bases and V 6 bases, and 7 bases lay outside the gene matches. The CDR3: CASSTDGQGGYTF. As DNA, the CDR3 is TGTGCCAGCAGCACCGACGGACAGGGTGGCTACACCTTC.

The gene calls are TRBV5-4 and TRBJ2-7, with a possible D match to TRBD1 (6 bases). CDR3 length equals 14 residues. CDR1 is SGHNT, CDR2 YYREEE, per germline (reference sequence). Trimming took 4 bases from V and 0 from J, leaving 11 bases between them. CDR3 in DNA: TGTGCCAGCAGCGCCGGGACATACTCCTACGAGCAGTACTTC. This codes for CASSAGTYSYEQYF.

The rearrangement joins TRBV2 to TRBJ1-2, with 7 bases fitting TRBD1. Germline CDR1 SNHLY, CDR2 FYNNEI. This CDR3 is 16 amino acids long. Trimming took 0 bases from V and 4 from J; bases not matched to a gene: 8. CDR3 in amino acids: CASSEARGGAAYGYTF. DNA for the CDR3: TGTGCCAGCAGTGAAGCGCGAGGGGGCGCGGCCTATGGCTACACCTTC.

This clone occurred once. The chain couples TRBV6-5 to TRBJ2-4; 7 bases fit TRBD1. This CDR3 spans 15 amino acids. V trimming: 6 bases; J trimming: 1 base; junction bases outside the gene matches: 6. CDR1 MNHEY and CDR2 SVGAGI come from the germline V gene. The CDR3 DNA reads TGTGCCAGCAGCCAGACAGGGCAGGCCAAAAACATTCAGTACTTC. Protein: CASSQTGQAKNIQYF.

The table lists this clone with a few counts. This rearrangement joins TRBV7-6 to TRBJ2-1; D unresolved. Trimming took off 5 bases at V and 1 base at J, with 12 bases between the two ends. The CDR3 runs to 15 residues. CDR1 and CDR2 from the germline V gene are SGHVS and FNYEAQ. CDR3 sequence (DNA): TGTGCCAGCAGCGTCTCGTCGGAGTCCTACAATGAGCAGTTCTTC. Amino acid sequence: CASSVSSESYNEQFF.

This rearrangement joins TRBV27 to TRBJ2-3, with D possibly being TRBD2 (6 bases). CDR3 length equals 15 residues. Germline V gene lookup returns CDR1 MNHEY and CDR2 SMNVEV (reference sequence). Trimming took 7 bases from V and 1 from J, leaving 15 bases between them. CDR3 amino acids: CASMGLASGTDTQYF. CDR3 DNA: TGTGCCAGCATGGGGCTAGCGTCGGGCACAGATACGCAGTATTTT.

This chain uses TRBV2 with TRBJ2-5; D gene uncertain. Trimming left V 6 bases short and J 4 bases short, with 15 bases between. The germline gives CDR1 SNHLY, CDR2 FYNNEI. CDR3 length: 14 residues. DNA for the CDR3: TGTGCCAGCAGAGCCGACCAGGTGGGAGAGACCCAGTACTTC. This sequence encodes CASRADQVGETQYF.

The rearrangement uses TRBV6-5 and TRBJ1-2; no firm D call. Trimming cost V 2 bases and J 4 bases, with 11 bases left between them. The germline V gene encodes CDR1 MNHEY and CDR2 SVGAGI. CDR3 size: 14 residues. The CDR3 region is CASSYDGSIYGYTF. CDR3 nucleotide sequence: TGTGCCAGCAGTTACGATGGAAGCATCTATGGCTACACCTTC.

This chain connects TRBV28 to TRBJ1-5, with 11 bases identical to TRBD1. Germline trimming cut 6 bases from V and 5 bases from J; bases unmatched to any gene: 6. This CDR3 contains 15 residues. Germline values: CDR1 MDHEN, CDR2 SYDVKM. The CDR3 DNA reads TGTGCCAGCAGGGATTGGACAGGGGGCGATCAGCCCCAGCATTTT. Encoded protein: CASRDWTGGDQPQHF.

This clone is a singleton in its sample. The J gene is TRBJ1-6, the V gene TRBV4-3; D possibly corresponds to TRBD1 (5 bases). The CDR3 loop spans 15 amino acids. The ends were cut back, 0 bases at V and 6 bases at J, with 9 bases in the middle. The germline CDR1 and CDR2 sequences are LGHNA and YSLEER. CDR3 sequence: CASSQETEFNSPLHF. CDR3 nucleotide sequence: TGCGCCAGCAGCCAAGAGACAGAATTTAATTCACCCCTCCACTTT.

The chain couples TRBV20-1 to TRBJ1-6; D gene uncertain. Germline V lookup: CDR1 DFQATT, CDR2 SNEGSKA (reference sequence). V was shortened by 3 bases and J by 7 bases, with 13 bases between the two germline ends. The CDR3 extends over 14 amino acids. CDR3: CSASLPGRNSPLHF. In nucleotides, the CDR3 is TGCAGTGCTAGTCTACCGGGAAGGAATTCACCCCTCCACTTT.

The V and J genes are TRBV19 and TRBJ2-7; D unclear. This CDR3 contains 12 residues. Trimming pared 8 bases from V and 6 bases from J, leaving 14 bases between. Germline lookup yields CDR1 LNHDA and CDR2 SQIVND (reference sequence). CDR3 loop: CASRRPPGEQYF. The CDR3 coding sequence is TGTGCCAGTCGTCGGCCCCCAGGCGAGCAGTACTTC. Filled out from reference TRBV19 and TRBJ2-7, the complete variable domain reads DGGITQSPKYLFRKEGQNVTLSCEQNLNHDAMYWYRQDPGQGLRLIYYSQIVNDFQKGDIAEGYSVSREKKESFPLTVTSAQKNPTAFYLCASRRPPGEQYFGPGTRLTVT.

The chain is built from TRBV2 and TRBJ1-1, with D possibly TRBD1 on 6 matching bases. V was trimmed by 5 bases and J by 4 bases, leaving 14 bases between them. This CDR3 region has 14 residues. CDR1 SNHLY and CDR2 FYNNEI come from the germline V gene. In DNA, the CDR3 is TGTGCCAGCAGTTACACAGGGTTCAGCACTGAAGCTTTCTTT. Protein product: CASSYTGFSTEAFF.